The TCR beta chain under discussion was sequenced for a study of blood T cell repertoires in COVID-19. For the study at large: PBMCs, B-cell-depleted T cells, or T cells were the source of the cDNA or gDNA that made up the material.

This CDR3 region has 15 residues. Germline-derived CDR1 and CDR2 are LGHDT and YNNKEL (reference sequence). V lost 4 bases to trimming and J lost 2 bases, with 14 bases between them. TCRdb's table, derived via immunoSEQ multiplex PCR, lists solely in-frame clones and lacks some. The table shows roughly 400,000 clones, with roughly 90% occurring only once. The genes are TRBV3-1 (or the pseudogene TRBV3-2) and TRBJ1-2; D may be TRBD1 (6 bases). The sample was PBMCs or T cells enriched from blood (not recorded which). This clonotype was sampled from a woman aged 18-29 years who had been exposed to COVID-19. CDR3 nucleotides: TGTGCCAGCAGCCCCCGCCCTGGACAGAACTATGGCTACACCTTC. Its translation: CASSPRPGQNYGYTF.